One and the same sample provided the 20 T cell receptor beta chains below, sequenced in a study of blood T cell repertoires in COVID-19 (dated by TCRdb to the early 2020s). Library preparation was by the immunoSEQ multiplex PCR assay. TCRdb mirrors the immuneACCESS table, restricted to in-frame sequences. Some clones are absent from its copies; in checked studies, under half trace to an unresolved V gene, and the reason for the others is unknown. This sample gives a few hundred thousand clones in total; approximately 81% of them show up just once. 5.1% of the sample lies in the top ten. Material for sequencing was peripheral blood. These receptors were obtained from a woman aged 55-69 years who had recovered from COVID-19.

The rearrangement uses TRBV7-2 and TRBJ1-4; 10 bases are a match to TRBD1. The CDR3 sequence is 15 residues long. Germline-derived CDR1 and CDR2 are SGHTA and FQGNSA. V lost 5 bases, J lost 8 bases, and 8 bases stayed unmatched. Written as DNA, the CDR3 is TGTGCCAGCAGCCAGGACAGGGGGAGACAAGAAAAACTGTTTTTT. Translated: CASSQDRGRQEKLFF.

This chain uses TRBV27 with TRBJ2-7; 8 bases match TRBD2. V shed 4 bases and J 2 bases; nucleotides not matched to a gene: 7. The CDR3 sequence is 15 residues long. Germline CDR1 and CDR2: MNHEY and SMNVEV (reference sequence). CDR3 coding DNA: TGTGCCAGCAGTTATTTCTTAGCGGGGCCCTACGAGCAGTACTTC. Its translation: CASSYFLAGPYEQYF.

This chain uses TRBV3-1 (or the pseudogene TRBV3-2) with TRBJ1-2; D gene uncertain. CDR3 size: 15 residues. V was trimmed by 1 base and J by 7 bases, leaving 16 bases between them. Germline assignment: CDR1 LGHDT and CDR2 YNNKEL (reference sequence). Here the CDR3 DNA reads TGTGCCAGCAGCCAAGTCGGAGAAAGCACGCGTGGCTACACCTTC. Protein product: CASSQVGESTRGYTF.

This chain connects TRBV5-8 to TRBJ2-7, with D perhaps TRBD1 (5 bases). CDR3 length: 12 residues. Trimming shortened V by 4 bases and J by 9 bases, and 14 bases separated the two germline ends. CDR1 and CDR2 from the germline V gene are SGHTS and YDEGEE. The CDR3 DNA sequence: TGTGCCAGCAGCCGTAGGGGTCAGGGGCAGTACTTC. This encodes CASSRRGQGQYF. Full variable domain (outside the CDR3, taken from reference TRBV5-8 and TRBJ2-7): EAGVTQSPTHLIKTRGQQATLRCSPISGHTSVYWYQQALGLGLQFLLWYDEGEERNRGNFPPRFSGRQFPNYSSELNVNALELEDSALYLCASSRRGQGQYFGPGTRLTVT.

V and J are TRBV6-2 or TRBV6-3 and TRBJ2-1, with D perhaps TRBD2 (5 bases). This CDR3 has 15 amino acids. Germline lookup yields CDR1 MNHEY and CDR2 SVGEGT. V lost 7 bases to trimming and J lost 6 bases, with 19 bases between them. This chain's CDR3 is CASTPRGVQVNEQFF. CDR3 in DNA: TGTGCCAGCACCCCACGGGGAGTTCAGGTCAATGAGCAGTTCTTC.

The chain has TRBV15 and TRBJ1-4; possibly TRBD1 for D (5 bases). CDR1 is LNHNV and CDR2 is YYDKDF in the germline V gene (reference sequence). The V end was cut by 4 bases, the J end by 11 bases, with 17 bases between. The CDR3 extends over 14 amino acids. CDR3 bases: TGTGCCACCAGCACATCCAGGGTAACCCGGAAACTGTTTTTT. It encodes CATSTSRVTRKLFF.

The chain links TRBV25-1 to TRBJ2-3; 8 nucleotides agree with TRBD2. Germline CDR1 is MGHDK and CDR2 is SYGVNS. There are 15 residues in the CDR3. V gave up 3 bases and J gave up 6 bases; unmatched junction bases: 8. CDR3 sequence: CASSDVRGAGDTQYF. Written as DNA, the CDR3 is TGTGCCAGCAGTGACGTGCGGGGGGCAGGGGATACGCAGTATTTT.

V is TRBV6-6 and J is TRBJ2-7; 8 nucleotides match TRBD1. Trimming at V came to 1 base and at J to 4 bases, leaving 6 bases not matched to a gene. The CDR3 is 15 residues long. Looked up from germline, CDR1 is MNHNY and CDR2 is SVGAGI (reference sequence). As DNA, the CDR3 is TGTGCCAGCAGTTACTTCCAGGGGGCATCGTACGAGCAGTACTTC. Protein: CASSYFQGASYEQYF.

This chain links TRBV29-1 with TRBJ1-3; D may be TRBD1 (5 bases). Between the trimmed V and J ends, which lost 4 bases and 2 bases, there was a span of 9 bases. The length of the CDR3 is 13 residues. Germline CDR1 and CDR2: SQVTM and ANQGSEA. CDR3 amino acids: CSVVRGAGNTIYF. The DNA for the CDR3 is TGCAGCGTTGTTAGGGGTGCTGGAAACACCATATATTTT. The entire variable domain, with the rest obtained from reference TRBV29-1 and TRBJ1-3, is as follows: SAVISQKPSRDICQRGTSLTIQCQVDSQVTMMFWYRQQPGQSLTLIATANQGSEATYESGFVIDKFPISRPNLTFSTLTVSNMSPEDSSIYLCSVVRGAGNTIYFGEGSWLTVV.

The CDR3 region is CASKSGGQETQYF. The DNA of the CDR3 is TGTGCCAGCAAATCGGGGGGCCAAGAGACCCAGTACTTC. The chain carries TRBV12-3 or TRBV12-4 and TRBJ2-5, with TRBD2 matching 7 bases. CDR3 size: 13 residues. V gave up 7 bases and J gave up 1 base; unmatched junction bases: 3.

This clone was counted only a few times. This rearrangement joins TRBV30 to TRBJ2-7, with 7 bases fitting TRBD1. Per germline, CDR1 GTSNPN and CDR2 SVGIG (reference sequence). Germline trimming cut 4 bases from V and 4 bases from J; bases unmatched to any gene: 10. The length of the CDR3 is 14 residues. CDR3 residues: CAWKKKTGKYEQYF. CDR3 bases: TGTGCCTGGAAAAAGAAGACAGGGAAATACGAGCAGTACTTC. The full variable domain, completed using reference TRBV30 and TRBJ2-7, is SQTIHQWPATLVQPVGSPLSLECTVEGTSNPNLYWYRQAAGRGLQLLFYSVGIGQISSEVPQNLSASRPQDRQFILSSKKLLLSDSGFYLCAWKKKTGKYEQYFGPGTRLTVT.

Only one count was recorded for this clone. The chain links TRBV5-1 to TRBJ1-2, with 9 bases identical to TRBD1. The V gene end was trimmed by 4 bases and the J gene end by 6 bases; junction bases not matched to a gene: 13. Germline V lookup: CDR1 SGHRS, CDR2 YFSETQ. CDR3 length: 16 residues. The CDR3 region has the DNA TGCGCCAGCAGCGGATCCGGGACAGGGCTCCCCCATGGCTACACCTTC. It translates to CASSGSGTGLPHGYTF.

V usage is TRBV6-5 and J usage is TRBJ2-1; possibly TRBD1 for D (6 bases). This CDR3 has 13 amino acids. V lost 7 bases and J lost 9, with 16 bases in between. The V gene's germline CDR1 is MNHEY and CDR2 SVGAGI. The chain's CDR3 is CASTSGTLGEQFF. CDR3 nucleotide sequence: TGTGCCAGCACGTCAGGGACATTAGGTGAGCAGTTCTTC.

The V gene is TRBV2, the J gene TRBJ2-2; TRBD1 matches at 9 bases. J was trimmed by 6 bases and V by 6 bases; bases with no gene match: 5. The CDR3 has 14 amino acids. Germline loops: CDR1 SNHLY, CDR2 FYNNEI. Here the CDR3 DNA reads TGTGCCAGCAGGGGACAGGGTGACGCCGGGGAGCTGTTTTTT. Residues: CASRGQGDAGELFF.

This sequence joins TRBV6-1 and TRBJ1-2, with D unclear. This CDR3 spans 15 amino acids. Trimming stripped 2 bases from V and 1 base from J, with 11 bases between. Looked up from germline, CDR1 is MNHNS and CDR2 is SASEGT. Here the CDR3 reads CASSEQPLSNYGYTF. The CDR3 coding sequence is TGTGCCAGCAGTGAACAACCCCTCAGTAACTATGGCTACACCTTC.

The CDR3 DNA is TGTGCCAGTAGTATATCACAGGGGAATTCACCCCTCCACTTT. Protein: CASSISQGNSPLHF. This chain links TRBV19 with TRBJ1-6, with TRBD1 matching over 7 bases. CDR3 length: 14 residues. The V and J ends lost 2 bases and 7 bases, in that order; junction bases with no gene match: 2. The germline gives CDR1 LNHDA, CDR2 SQIVND (reference sequence).

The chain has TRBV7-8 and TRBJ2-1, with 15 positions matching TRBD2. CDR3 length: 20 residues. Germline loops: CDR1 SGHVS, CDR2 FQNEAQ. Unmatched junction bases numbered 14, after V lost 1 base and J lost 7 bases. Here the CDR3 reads CASSLVLRGAGLAGGNEQFF. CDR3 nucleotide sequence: TGTGCCAGCAGCTTAGTATTAAGGGGCGCGGGACTAGCGGGGGGTAATGAGCAGTTCTTC. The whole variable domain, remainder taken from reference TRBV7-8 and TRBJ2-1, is GAGVSQSPRYKVAKRGQDVALRCDPISGHVSLFWYQQALGQGPEFLTYFQNEAQLDKSGLPSDRFFAERPEGSVSTLKIQRTQQEDSAVYLCASSLVLRGAGLAGGNEQFFGPGTRLTVL.

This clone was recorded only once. The CDR3 protein is CASMRRGDSTGELFF. CDR3 DNA: TGTGCCAGCATGAGGCGGGGGGACTCCACCGGGGAGCTGTTTTTT. The V gene is TRBV9, the J gene TRBJ2-2, with TRBD2 identical over 8 bases. V lost 6 bases, J lost 4 bases, and 8 bases stayed unmatched. CDR1 and CDR2 from the germline V gene are SGDLS and YYNGEE. CDR3 length equals 15 residues.

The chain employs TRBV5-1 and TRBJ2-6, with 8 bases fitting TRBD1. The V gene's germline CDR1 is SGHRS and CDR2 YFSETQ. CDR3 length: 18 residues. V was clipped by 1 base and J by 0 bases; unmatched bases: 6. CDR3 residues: CASSLSAGGISGANVLTF. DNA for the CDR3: TGCGCCAGCAGCTTGTCCGCAGGGGGCATCTCTGGGGCCAACGTCCTGACTTTC.

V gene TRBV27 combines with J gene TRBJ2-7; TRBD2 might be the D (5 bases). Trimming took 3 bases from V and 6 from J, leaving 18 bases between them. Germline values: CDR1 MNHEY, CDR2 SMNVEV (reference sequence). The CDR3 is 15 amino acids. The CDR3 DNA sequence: TGTGCCAGCAGTTTCTCAGGACGGACTGGGTTCGAGCAGTACTTC. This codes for CASSFSGRTGFEQYF.